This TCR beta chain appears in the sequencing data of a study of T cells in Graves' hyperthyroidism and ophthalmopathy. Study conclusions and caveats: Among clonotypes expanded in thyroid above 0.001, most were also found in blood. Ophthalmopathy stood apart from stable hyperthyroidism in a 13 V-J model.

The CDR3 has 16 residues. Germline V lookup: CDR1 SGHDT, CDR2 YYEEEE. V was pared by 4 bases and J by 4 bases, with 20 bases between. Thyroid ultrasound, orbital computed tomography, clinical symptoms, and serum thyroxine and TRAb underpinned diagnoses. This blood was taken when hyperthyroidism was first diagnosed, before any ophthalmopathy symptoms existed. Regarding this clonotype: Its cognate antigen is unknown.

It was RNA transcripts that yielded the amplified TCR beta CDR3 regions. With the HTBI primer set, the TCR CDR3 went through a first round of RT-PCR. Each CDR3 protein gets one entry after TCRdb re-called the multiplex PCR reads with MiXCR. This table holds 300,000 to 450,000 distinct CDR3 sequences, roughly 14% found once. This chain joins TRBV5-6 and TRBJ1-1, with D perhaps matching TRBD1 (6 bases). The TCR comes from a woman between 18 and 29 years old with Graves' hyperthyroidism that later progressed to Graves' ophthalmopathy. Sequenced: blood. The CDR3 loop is CASSPFSGGAGTEAFF. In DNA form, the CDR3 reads TGTGCCAGCAGCCCGTTCTCGGGGGGGGCGGGCACTGAAGCTTTCTTT.